A single sample gave rise to the 27 T cell receptor beta chains below, sequenced in a study of CD8 T cells in Susac syndrome. Reverse transcription of 0.5 to 1 ug RNA was performed with random hexamers. TCRdb passed the immunoSEQ multiplex PCR reads through MiXCR, listing each CDR3 protein once. The table includes 300,000 or so distinct CDR3 sequences, 92% detected once. The specimen sequenced was CD4+ T cells from PBMCs. These receptors were obtained from a human donor with multiple sclerosis.

The genes are TRBV3-1 and TRBJ2-5; 11 nucleotides align to TRBD2. The CDR3 sequence is 20 residues long. Per the germline V gene, CDR1 is LGHDT and CDR2 is YNNKEL (reference sequence). The J segment lost 5 bases and the V segment lost 1 base, leaving 18 bases of the junction unmatched. CDR3 residues: CASSQASRLAGLLGGETQYF. The CDR3 DNA reads TGTGCCAGCAGCCAAGCCTCCAGACTAGCGGGGCTCCTAGGAGGGGAGACCCAGTACTTC.

This sequence joins TRBV9 and TRBJ2-3; TRBD1 is a possible D gene (5 bases). In germline, CDR1 is SGDLS, CDR2 YYNGEE. V lost 0 bases and J 2 bases, leaving 25 bases between the germline ends. This CDR3 is 20 amino acids long. The chain's CDR3 is CASSVVPTGLPGPITDTQYF. The CDR3 bases are TGTGCCAGCAGCGTAGTACCAACAGGTCTCCCCGGCCCAATCACAGATACGCAGTATTTT. The entire variable domain, with the rest obtained from reference TRBV9 and TRBJ2-3, is as follows: DSGVTQTPKHLITATGQRVTLRCSPRSGDLSVYWYQQSLDQGLQFLIQYYNGEERAKGNILERFSAQQFPDLHSELNLSSLELGDSALYFCASSVVPTGLPGPITDTQYFGPGTRLTVL.

This rearrangement joins TRBV20-1 to TRBJ2-1, with 8 nucleotides matching TRBD2. The germline CDR1 and CDR2 sequences are DFQATT and SNEGSKA (reference sequence). This CDR3 contains 18 residues. V shed 6 bases and J 2 bases; nucleotides not matched to a gene: 18. The CDR3 loop reads CSATLSGYGGGTYNEQFF. The CDR3 bases are TGCAGTGCAACCCTCAGCGGTTATGGCGGGGGGACCTACAATGAGCAGTTCTTC.

The chain combines TRBV6-2 or TRBV6-3 with TRBJ1-1; unclear D gene. The CDR3 runs 14 residues. Trimming cost V 7 bases and J 1 base, with 13 bases left between them. Germline V gene lookup returns CDR1 MNHEY and CDR2 SVGEGT. The CDR3 loop is CASNPSGRNTEAFF. CDR3 DNA sequence: TGTGCCAGCAATCCTAGCGGGAGGAACACTGAAGCTTTCTTT.

V and J are TRBV24-1 and TRBJ2-2, with D uncertain. The CDR3 covers 12 residues. V was cut by 1 base and J by 7 bases, with 3 bases left in between. From germline, CDR1 is KGHDR and CDR2 SFDVKD. The chain's CDR3 is CATSDFIGELFF. The CDR3 coding sequence is TGTGCCACCAGTGATTTTATCGGGGAGCTGTTTTTT.

This chain uses TRBV11-2 with TRBJ2-7, with 9 bases lining up with TRBD2. V gave up 4 bases and J gave up 1 base; unmatched junction bases: 11. The germline CDR1 and CDR2 sequences are SGHAT and FQNNGV. The CDR3 is made up of 17 amino acids. The CDR3 sequence is CASSWISGRRRSYEQYF. The CDR3 bases are TGTGCCAGCAGCTGGATCAGCGGGAGGCGTCGGTCCTACGAGCAGTACTTC.

The chain has TRBV5-1 and TRBJ2-5; D gene unclear. Germline CDR1 SGHRS, CDR2 YFSETQ. The germline V and J ends were trimmed by 0 bases and 5 bases, with 11 bases remaining between them. There are 14 residues in the CDR3. CDR3 loop: CASSLETGRETQYF. The CDR3 DNA sequence: TGCGCCAGCAGCTTGGAGACGGGCAGGGAGACCCAGTACTTC.

The genes are TRBV25-1 and TRBJ2-5, with a tentative D call TRBD2 (7 bases). This CDR3 spans 14 amino acids. V was clipped by 2 bases and J by 5 bases, with 12 bases between them. Germline V gene lookup returns CDR1 MGHDK and CDR2 SYGVNS. DNA of the CDR3: TGTGCCAGCAGTGAACCCAGGGGAGGGGAGACCCAGTACTTC. Translating it yields CASSEPRGGETQYF. Based on the CDR3 plus reference TRBV25-1 and TRBJ2-5, the full variable domain is EADIYQTPRYLVIGTGKKITLECSQTMGHDKMYWYQQDPGMELHLIHYSYGVNSTEKGDLSSESTVSRIRTEHFPLTLESARPSHTSQYLCASSEPRGGETQYFGPGTRLLVL.

This clonotype was found once. The rearrangement links TRBV25-1 to TRBJ2-3; D might be TRBD1 or TRBD2, each matching 5 bases. V was cut by 3 bases and J by 4 bases, with 14 bases left in between. Germline loops: CDR1 MGHDK, CDR2 SYGVNS. This CDR3 contains 15 residues. CDR3 sequence: CASSERGQGPDTQYF. Written as DNA, the CDR3 is TGTGCCAGCAGTGAGAGAGGCCAGGGACCAGATACGCAGTATTTT.

V is TRBV5-1 and J is TRBJ2-7; a possible D gene is TRBD2 (6 bases). The CDR3 covers 14 residues. In germline, CDR1 is SGHRS, CDR2 YFSETQ. Trimming removed 4 bases from V and 8 bases from J, with 19 bases in between. The CDR3: CASSAGTARGQQYF. DNA for the CDR3: TGCGCCAGCAGCGCGGGGACCGCTCGGGGCCAGCAGTACTTC.

This clonotype was picked up one time. The chain links TRBV2 to TRBJ1-1; a weak D match, TRBD1 (5 bases). Trimming took off 2 bases at V and 6 bases at J, with 13 bases between the two ends. Per germline, CDR1 SNHLY and CDR2 FYNNEI. The CDR3 covers 14 residues. The CDR3 coding sequence is TGTGCCAGCAGTGAAAGGGGTGTAGGGGCTGAAGCTTTCTTT. It yields the protein CASSERGVGAEAFF.

This clonotype was found once. The rearrangement uses TRBV6-1 and TRBJ1-2, with 8 bases identical to TRBD1. Germline values: CDR1 MNHNS, CDR2 SASEGT. The CDR3 covers 17 residues. Unmatched junction bases numbered 14, after V lost 6 bases and J lost 2 bases. The CDR3 region is CASRTSPGTGDNYGYTF. The DNA of the CDR3 is TGTGCCAGCAGGACCTCGCCCGGGACAGGAGACAACTATGGCTACACCTTC.

The genes are TRBV19 and TRBJ1-2; TRBD1 matches at 7 bases. There are 15 residues in the CDR3. The V segment lost 7 bases and the J segment 8 bases; nucleotides outside the gene matches: 16. The germline CDR1 and CDR2 sequences are LNHDA and SQIVND (reference sequence). Written as DNA, the CDR3 is TGTGCCAGTACCGCTGGGGGATACAGGGGCGGGGGCTACACCTTC. Translating gives CASTAGGYRGGGYTF.

The chain has TRBV7-9 and TRBJ1-1, with D hard to call. V shed 4 bases and J shed 2 bases, with 14 bases lying between them. Per the germline V gene, CDR1 is SEHNR and CDR2 is FQNEAQ (reference sequence). The CDR3 runs 15 residues. CDR3 bases: TGTGCCAGCAGCTATCTGACGGGGAGCAACACTGAAGCTTTCTTT. Translated: CASSYLTGSNTEAFF.

V usage is TRBV7-9 and J usage is TRBJ1-5; 9 nucleotides agree with TRBD1. The length of the CDR3 is 15 residues. From germline, CDR1 is SEHNR and CDR2 FQNEAQ (reference sequence). V dropped 1 base and J dropped 6; count of bases not matched to a gene: 4. The CDR3 loop reads CASSLGRTGVQPQHF. CDR3 DNA: TGTGCCAGCAGCTTAGGACGGACAGGGGTTCAGCCCCAGCATTTT. The full variable domain, completed using reference TRBV7-9 and TRBJ1-5, is DTGVSQNPRHKITKRGQNVTFRCDPISEHNRLYWYRQTLGQGPEFLTYFQNEAQLEKSRLLSDRFSAERPKGSFSTLEIQRTEQGDSAMYLCASSLGRTGVQPQHFGDGTRLSIL.

This chain joins TRBV29-1 and TRBJ2-7; 8 nucleotides align to TRBD1. The CDR3 extends over 14 amino acids. Losses at the gene ends were 4 bases for V and 6 bases for J; bases not matched to a gene: 11. Germline V gene lookup returns CDR1 SQVTM and CDR2 ANQGSEA. In nucleotides, the CDR3 is TGCAGCGTTGGTCGGGCAGGGGGCGAGGGCGAGCAGTACTTC. As protein: CSVGRAGGEGEQYF.

CDR3 DNA sequence: TGTGCCAGCAGCCAAGTACGTGTTGAGACCCAGTACTTC. Translation: CASSQVRVETQYF. The J gene is TRBJ2-5, the V gene TRBV3-1; D gene uncertain. From germline, CDR1 is LGHDT and CDR2 YNNKEL (reference sequence). The CDR3 length is 13 residues. Trimming removed 1 base from V and 5 bases from J, with 8 bases in between.

The genes are TRBV6-6 and TRBJ1-6; no clear D gene. The CDR3 runs to 14 residues. Germline assignment: CDR1 MNHNY and CDR2 SVGAGI (reference sequence). Between the trimmed V and J ends, which lost 2 bases and 7 bases, there was a span of 9 bases. The CDR3, as DNA: TGTGCCAGCAGTTACAAGACTCCCAATTCACCCCTCCACTTT. Its protein product is CASSYKTPNSPLHF.

The chain links TRBV30 to TRBJ1-5; a weak D match, TRBD1 (6 bases). The CDR3 covers 16 residues. Germline CDR1 reads GTSNPN; CDR2 reads SVGIG (reference sequence). Trimming took off 0 bases at V and 4 bases at J, with 16 bases between the two ends. The CDR3 DNA follows: TGTGCCTGGAGTGTACAGAGGAGGGGGAAAAATCAGCCCCAGCATTTT. This gives the protein CAWSVQRRGKNQPQHF.

The J gene is TRBJ2-7, the V gene TRBV12-3 or TRBV12-4; D is undetermined. V was trimmed by 4 bases and J by 4 bases, leaving 20 bases between them. There are 16 residues in the CDR3. The chain's CDR3 is CASSSSGRIPLYEQYF. Here the CDR3 DNA reads TGTGCCAGCAGTTCCTCTGGTCGAATCCCACTATACGAGCAGTACTTC.

The gene calls are TRBV29-1 and TRBJ2-6; the D gene is possibly TRBD2 (5 bases). Looked up from germline, CDR1 is SQVTM and CDR2 is ANQGSEA. The CDR3 consists of 14 residues. This CDR3 reads CGGIPDSGANVLTF. The CDR3 DNA reads TGCGGAGGAATTCCCGACTCTGGGGCCAACGTCCTGACTTTC.

The V gene is TRBV4-2, the J gene TRBJ2-3; no firm D call. The CDR3 is 15 amino acids. The V and J ends lost 2 bases and 6 bases respectively, with 15 bases between them. CDR1 and CDR2 (germline): LGHNA, YNFKEQ. CDR3 coding DNA: TGTGCCAGCAGCCAAACTGCGGATAGGAAGGATACGCAGTATTTT. Translating gives CASSQTADRKDTQYF.

The chain uses TRBV7-9 and TRBJ2-2, with unresolved D. V was trimmed by 7 bases and J by 2 bases, leaving 11 bases between them. CDR1 and CDR2 (germline): SEHNR, FQNEAQ (reference sequence). This CDR3 comprises 14 residues. The CDR3 nucleotides are TGTGCCAGCACTCCGAAAATAAACACCGGGGAGCTGTTTTTT. It codes for CASTPKINTGELFF.

In nucleotides, the CDR3 is TGTGCCAGCAACCTAGCGGGGGGGCAAGATACGCAGTATTTT. This translates into CASNLAGGQDTQYF. The chain employs TRBV3-1 and TRBJ2-3, with TRBD2 matching over 12 bases. With V trimmed by 7 bases and J by 5 bases, 4 bases remained unmatched. The CDR3 extends over 14 amino acids. The germline CDR1 and CDR2 sequences are LGHDT and YNNKEL (reference sequence).

This chain uses TRBV9 with TRBJ2-2; 12 bases agree with TRBD2. There are 21 residues in the CDR3. The V gene end was trimmed by 0 bases and the J gene end by 0 bases; junction bases not matched to a gene: 12. Germline lookup yields CDR1 SGDLS and CDR2 YYNGEE. The CDR3 region is CASSVDLGASGRAANTGELFF. The CDR3 DNA follows: TGTGCCAGCAGCGTAGATCTGGGCGCTAGCGGGAGGGCCGCGAACACCGGGGAGCTGTTTTTT.

The chain has TRBV20-1 and TRBJ2-3, with a tentative D call TRBD2 (6 bases). Deletions cut 6 bases from V and 0 bases from J, with 16 bases between. The CDR3 runs 15 residues. Germline CDR1 reads DFQATT; CDR2 reads SNEGSKA (reference sequence). CDR3 coding DNA: TGCAGTGCACCAGTGCTAGCGTTCAGCACAGATACGCAGTATTTT. Its translation is CSAPVLAFSTDTQYF.

The gene calls are TRBV28 and TRBJ1-5, with TRBD1 as a possible D gene (5 bases). CDR3 length equals 14 residues. V lost 6 bases and J lost 2, with 11 bases in between. Germline CDR1 and CDR2: MDHEN and SYDVKM. This chain's CDR3 is CASSPGSGNQPQHF. The CDR3 region has the DNA TGTGCCAGCAGCCCAGGGTCCGGCAATCAGCCCCAGCATTTT. Supplemented by reference TRBV28 and TRBJ1-5, the full variable domain reads DVKVTQSSRYLVKRTGEKVFLECVQDMDHENMFWYRQDPGLGLRLIYFSYDVKMKEKGDIPEGYSVSREKKERFSLILESASTNQTSMYLCASSPGSGNQPQHFGDGTRLSIL.